These T cell receptor beta chains were read from a single sample in a study of blood T cells in healthy people across ages. Via MiXCR, TCRdb re-called the 5' RACE reads, giving one row per CDR3 protein. The sample contains hundreds of thousands of distinct CDR3 sequences, more than 25% of which appear only once. What was sequenced was blood. These receptors originate from a woman aged 80 or over in good health. Each CDR3 is given with its conserved first and last residue. D genes are given only for firm matches. A clone size is listed for some rows: how often the clone was seen (once, few, many), or a class if it is expanded.

TRBV30	TRBJ1-6	NA	NA	TGTGCCTGCCGGGCTGGAGATTTTGGCCCCCTCCACTTT	CACRAGDFGPLHF
TRBV7-9	TRBJ2-7	TRBD2	many	TGTGCCAGCAGCTTAAGAGACCAACCGGGACTAGCGGGGGACTCCTACGAGCAGTACTTC	CASSLRDQPGLAGDSYEQYF
TRBV20-1	TRBJ2-7	NA	NA	TGCAGTGCTAGGGATCGGCTCTCCTACGAGCAGTACTTC	CSARDRLSYEQYF
TRBV4-2	TRBJ2-6	TRBD2	NA	TGTGCCAGCAGCGAAGCGTCCCTAGCGGGAGCTGGGGCCAACGTCCTGACTTTC	CASSEASLAGAGANVLTF
TRBV28	TRBJ1-2	NA	NA	TGTGCCAGCAGTTTGGTGGGGGCGCCCTATGGCTACACCTTC	CASSLVGAPYGYTF
TRBV7-2	TRBJ2-1	NA	many	TGTGCCAGCAGCTTAGGAGGGGGGCGCGTCGGGTCCTACAATGAGCAGTTCTTC	CASSLGGGRVGSYNEQFF
TRBV6-2/TRBV6-3	TRBJ2-7	NA	many	TGTGCCAGCAACGGCGCCAGGGCAGGGACCTACGAGCAGTACTTC	CASNGARAGTYEQYF
TRBV6-2/TRBV6-3	TRBJ2-1	NA	many	TGTGCCAGCAGTTACTCTAATTTAGACAGAGGTTGGTTCTTC	CASSYSNLDRGWFF
TRBV27	TRBJ1-2	TRBD1	NA	TGTGCCAGCAGTTCCTCGACAGGGACCCACTATGGCTACACCTTC	CASSSSTGTHYGYTF
TRBV4-2	TRBJ2-1	TRBD2	many	TGTGCCAGCAGCCAAGTGAGCGGGGGGGCCATCAATGAGCAGTTCTTC	CASSQVSGGAINEQFF
TRBV30	TRBJ2-7	NA	many	TGTGCCTGGGATGCGGGTAGCTACGAGCAGTACTTC	CAWDAGSYEQYF
TRBV6-1	TRBJ1-4	TRBD1	few	TGTGCCAGCAGGACAGGGAGTGAAAAACTGTTTTTT	CASRTGSEKLFF
TRBV4-3	TRBJ1-1	TRBD1	NA	TGCGCCAGCAGCCTGGGCGGACAGGGGCTTTTCTCTGAAGCTTTCTTT	CASSLGGQGLFSEAFF
TRBV30	TRBJ1-2	NA	few	TGTGCCTGGAGCGCTCAGGGGTTTCGCTATGGCTACACCTTC	CAWSAQGFRYGYTF
TRBV20-1	TRBJ1-2	TRBD1	many	TGCAGTGCCACGGGACAGGACTATGGCTACACCTTC	CSATGQDYGYTF
TRBV5-1	TRBJ2-1	NA	many	TGCGCCAGCAGCTTGAATGGGAATGAGCAGTTCTTC	CASSLNGNEQFF
TRBV4-1	TRBJ2-7	NA	NA	TGCGCCAGCAGCCAAGAGTTCCACAGGGAAGGCTACGAGCAGTACTTC	CASSQEFHREGYEQYF
TRBV4-3	TRBJ1-5	NA	many	TGCGCCAGCAGCCAAGACACAGGGACCAATCAGCCCCAGCATTTT	CASSQDTGTNQPQHF
TRBV20-1	TRBJ2-7	NA	once	TGCAGTGCCACCGGGCGAGGCGAGGCCCAGTACTTC	CSATGRGEAQYF
TRBV20-1	TRBJ1-2	NA	few	TGCAGTGCTAAGGGCGGCAGTGCTAACTATGGCTACACCTTC	CSAKGGSANYGYTF
TRBV6-2/TRBV6-3	TRBJ1-5	TRBD1	many	TGTGCCAGCAGTCGCAGACCAACAGGGGGCTGGGACAATCAGCCCCAGCATTTT	CASSRRPTGGWDNQPQHF
TRBV12-3/TRBV12-4	TRBJ2-1	NA	once	TGTGCCAGCAGATGGGAGTGGGACAATGAGCAGTTCTTC	CASRWEWDNEQFF
TRBV19	TRBJ2-7	NA	many	TGTGCCAGTAGTATTGACAGGCTCTACGAGCAGTACTTC	CASSIDRLYEQYF
TRBV19	TRBJ1-2	NA	NA	TGTGCCAGTAGTACCCTCGGACAGACCTATGGCTACACCTTC	CASSTLGQTYGYTF
TRBV5-4	TRBJ2-2	NA	NA	TGTGCCAGCAGCTTCGGCAGGGGGAACACCGGGGAGCTGTTTTTT	CASSFGRGNTGELFF
TRBV18	TRBJ2-5	NA	many	TGTGCCAGCTCACCAACCACAGACTTGAGGGGGACCCAGTACTTC	CASSPTTDLRGTQYF
TRBV4-3	TRBJ1-4	TRBD1	many	TGCGCCAGCAGCCAAGACAGGGGGCTCAATGAAAAACTGTTTTTT	CASSQDRGLNEKLFF
TRBV12-3/TRBV12-4	TRBJ2-3	NA	many	TGTGCCAGCCTAAGACAGCTCACAGATACGCAGTATTTT	CASLRQLTDTQYF
TRBV20-1	TRBJ2-1	TRBD2	many	TGCAGTGCTAGTTACGGGGGGGCTTACAATGAGCAGTTCTTC	CSASYGGAYNEQFF
TRBV29-1	TRBJ1-5	NA	many	TGCAGCTACAGTGAGAACAACAATCAGCCCCAGCATTTT	CSYSENNNQPQHF
TRBV7-9	TRBJ1-6	TRBD1	many	TGTGCCAGCAGCTTAGCGCTGACAGGGGGTTCTTCACCCCTCCACTTT	CASSLALTGGSSPLHF
TRBV27	TRBJ1-4	NA	many	TGTGCCAGCAGTTTGAGGAGAGGAAAACTGTTTTTT	CASSLRRGKLFF
TRBV29-1	TRBJ1-2	TRBD1	many	TGCAGCGTTGCTTCCAGGGGGTACTATGGCTACACCTTC	CSVASRGYYGYTF
TRBV6-6	TRBJ2-6	NA	many	TGTGCCAGCAGACCTGGGGGGTCTGGGGCCAACGTCCTGACTTTC	CASRPGGSGANVLTF
TRBV3-1	TRBJ2-3	TRBD2	many	TGTGCCAGCAGCCCCGGACTAGCGGGGGGACGGACGCAGTATTTT	CASSPGLAGGRTQYF
TRBV12-3/TRBV12-4	TRBJ1-4	NA	NA	TGTGCCAACAGTTTATTGAGTAATGAAAAACTGTTTTTT	CANSLLSNEKLFF